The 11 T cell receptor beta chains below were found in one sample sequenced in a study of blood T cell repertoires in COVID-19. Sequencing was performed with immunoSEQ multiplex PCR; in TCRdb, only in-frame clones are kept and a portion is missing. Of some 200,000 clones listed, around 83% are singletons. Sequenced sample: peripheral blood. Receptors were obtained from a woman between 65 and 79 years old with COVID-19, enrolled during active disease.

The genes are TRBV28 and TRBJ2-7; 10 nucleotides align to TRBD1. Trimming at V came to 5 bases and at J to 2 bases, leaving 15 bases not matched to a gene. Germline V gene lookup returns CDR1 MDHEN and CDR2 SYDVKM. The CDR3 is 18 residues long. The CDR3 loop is CASSRSFTGTGAPYEQYF. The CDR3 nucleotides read TGTGCCAGCAGTCGTTCGTTTACCGGGACAGGGGCCCCCTACGAGCAGTACTTC.

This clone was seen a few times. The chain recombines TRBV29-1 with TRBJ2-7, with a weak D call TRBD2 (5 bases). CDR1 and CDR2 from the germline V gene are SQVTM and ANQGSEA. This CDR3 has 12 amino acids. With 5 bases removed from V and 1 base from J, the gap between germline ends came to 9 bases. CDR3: CSVRGLSYEQYF. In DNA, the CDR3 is TGCAGCGTTAGAGGGCTTTCCTACGAGCAGTACTTC.

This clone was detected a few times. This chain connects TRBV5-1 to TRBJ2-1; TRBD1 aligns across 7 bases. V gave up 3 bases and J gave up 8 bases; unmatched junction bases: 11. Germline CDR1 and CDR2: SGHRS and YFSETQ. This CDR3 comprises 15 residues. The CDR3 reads CASSSARGPSDEQFF. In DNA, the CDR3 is TGCGCCAGCAGCTCGGCGAGGGGGCCCAGCGATGAGCAGTTCTTC.

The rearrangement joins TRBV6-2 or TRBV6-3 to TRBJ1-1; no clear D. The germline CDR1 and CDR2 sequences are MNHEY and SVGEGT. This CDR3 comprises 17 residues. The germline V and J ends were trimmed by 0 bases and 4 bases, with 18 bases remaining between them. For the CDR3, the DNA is TGTGCCAGCAGTTACTCGATCCACTTAGGGAGTGGCACTGAAGCTTTCTTT. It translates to CASSYSIHLGSGTEAFF.

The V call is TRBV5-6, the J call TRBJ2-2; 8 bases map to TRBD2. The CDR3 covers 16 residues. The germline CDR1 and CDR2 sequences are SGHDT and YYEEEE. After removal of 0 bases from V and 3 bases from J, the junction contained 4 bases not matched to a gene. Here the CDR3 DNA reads TGTGCCAGCAGCTTGGCCGGAGCGGGAGACACCGGGGAGCTGTTTTTT. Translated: CASSLAGAGDTGELFF.

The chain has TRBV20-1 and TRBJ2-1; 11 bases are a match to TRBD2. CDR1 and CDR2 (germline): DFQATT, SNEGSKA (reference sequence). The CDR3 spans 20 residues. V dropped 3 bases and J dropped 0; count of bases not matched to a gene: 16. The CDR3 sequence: CSASSLVGLAGGHSYNEQFF. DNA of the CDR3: TGCAGTGCTAGTTCTCTCGTCGGGCTAGCGGGAGGACACTCCTACAATGAGCAGTTCTTC.

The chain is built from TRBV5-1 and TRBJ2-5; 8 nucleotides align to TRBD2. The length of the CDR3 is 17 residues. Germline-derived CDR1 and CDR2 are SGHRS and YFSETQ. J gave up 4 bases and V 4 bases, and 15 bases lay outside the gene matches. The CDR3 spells CASSPGGGRIASETQYF. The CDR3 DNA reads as TGCGCCAGCAGCCCCGGGGGGGGTAGGATAGCCTCAGAGACCCAGTACTTC.

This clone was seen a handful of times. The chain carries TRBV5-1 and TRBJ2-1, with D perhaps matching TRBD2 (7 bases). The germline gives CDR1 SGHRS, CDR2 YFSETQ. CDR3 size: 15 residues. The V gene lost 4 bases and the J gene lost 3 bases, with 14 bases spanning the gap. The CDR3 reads CASSTLADSYNEQFF. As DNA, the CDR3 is TGCGCCAGCAGCACTCTAGCGGACAGCTACAATGAGCAGTTCTTC.

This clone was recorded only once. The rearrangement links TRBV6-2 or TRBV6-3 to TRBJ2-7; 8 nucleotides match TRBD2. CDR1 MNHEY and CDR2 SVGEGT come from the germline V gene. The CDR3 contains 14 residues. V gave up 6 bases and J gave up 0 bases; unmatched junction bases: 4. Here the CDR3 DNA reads TGTGCCAGCAGCCCGGGAGGGAGCTCCTACGAGCAGTACTTC. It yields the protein CASSPGGSSYEQYF.

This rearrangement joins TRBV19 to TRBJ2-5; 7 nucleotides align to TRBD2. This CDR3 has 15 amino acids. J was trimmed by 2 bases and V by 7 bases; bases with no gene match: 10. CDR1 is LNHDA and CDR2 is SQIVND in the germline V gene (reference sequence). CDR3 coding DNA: TGTGCCAGTACGGGGCTGGGGGGAGGGCAAGAGACCCAGTACTTC. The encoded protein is CASTGLGGGQETQYF. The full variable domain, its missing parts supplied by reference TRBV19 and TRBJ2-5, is DGGITQSPKYLFRKEGQNVTLSCEQNLNHDAMYWYRQDPGQGLRLIYYSQIVNDFQKGDIAEGYSVSREKKESFPLTVTSAQKNPTAFYLCASTGLGGGQETQYFGPGTRLLVL.

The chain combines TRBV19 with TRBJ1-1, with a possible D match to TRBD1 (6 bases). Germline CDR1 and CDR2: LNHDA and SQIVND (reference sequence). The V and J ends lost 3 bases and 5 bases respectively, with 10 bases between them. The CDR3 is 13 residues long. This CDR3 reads CASSIDRTTEAFF. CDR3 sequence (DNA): TGTGCCAGTAGTATCGACAGGACTACTGAAGCTTTCTTT.